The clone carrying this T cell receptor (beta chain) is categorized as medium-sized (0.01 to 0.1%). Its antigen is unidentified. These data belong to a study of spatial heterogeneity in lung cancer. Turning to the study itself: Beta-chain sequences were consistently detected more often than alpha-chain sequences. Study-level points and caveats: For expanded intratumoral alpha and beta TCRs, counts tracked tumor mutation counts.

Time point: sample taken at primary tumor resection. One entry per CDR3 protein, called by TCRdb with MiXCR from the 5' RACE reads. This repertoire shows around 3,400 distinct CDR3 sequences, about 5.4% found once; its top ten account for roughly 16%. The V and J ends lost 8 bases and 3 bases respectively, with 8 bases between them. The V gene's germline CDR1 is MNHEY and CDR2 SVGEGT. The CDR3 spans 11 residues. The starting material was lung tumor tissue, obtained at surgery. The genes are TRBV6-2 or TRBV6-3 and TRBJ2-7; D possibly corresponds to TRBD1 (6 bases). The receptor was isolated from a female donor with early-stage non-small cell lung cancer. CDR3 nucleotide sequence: TGTGCCAGCCGACAGGACTACGAGCAGTACGTC. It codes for CASRQDYEQYV.